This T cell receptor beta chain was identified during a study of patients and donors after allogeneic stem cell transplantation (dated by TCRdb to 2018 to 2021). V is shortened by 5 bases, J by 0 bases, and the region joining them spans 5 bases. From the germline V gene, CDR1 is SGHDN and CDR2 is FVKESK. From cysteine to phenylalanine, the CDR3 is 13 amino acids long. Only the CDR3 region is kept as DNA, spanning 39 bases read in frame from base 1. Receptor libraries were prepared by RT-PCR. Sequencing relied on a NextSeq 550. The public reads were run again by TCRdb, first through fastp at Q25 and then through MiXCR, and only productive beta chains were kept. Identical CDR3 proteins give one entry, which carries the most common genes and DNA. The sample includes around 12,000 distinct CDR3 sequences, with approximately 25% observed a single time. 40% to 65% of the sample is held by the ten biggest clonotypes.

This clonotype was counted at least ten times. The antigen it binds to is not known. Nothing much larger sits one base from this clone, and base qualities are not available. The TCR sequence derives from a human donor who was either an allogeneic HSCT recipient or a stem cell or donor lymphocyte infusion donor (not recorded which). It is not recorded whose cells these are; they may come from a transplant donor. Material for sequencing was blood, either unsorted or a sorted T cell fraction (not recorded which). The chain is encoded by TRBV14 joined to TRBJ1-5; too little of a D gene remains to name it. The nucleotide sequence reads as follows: TGTGCCAGCAGCATACATAGCAATCAGCCCCAGCATTTT. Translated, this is CASSIHSNQPQHF.